This T cell receptor beta chain was recovered during a study of T cells after yellow fever vaccination. Study background: It was SMART-Seq v4 Ultra Low Input that prepared the fractions with low cell numbers. Points from the study as a whole: Abundant clonotypes from the bulk population could get into FACS-sorted repertoires as contaminants. After the booster, about 95% of CD4 and just over 85% of CD8 primary-response clones were re-detected.

The V gene lost 10 bases and the J gene lost 4 bases, with 17 bases spanning the gap. Germline values: CDR1 LGHNA, CDR2 YNFKEQ. This CDR3 comprises 14 residues. The authors made TCR cDNA by 5'RACE template switching, adding a universal primer site and UMIs. Via MiXCR, TCRdb re-called the 5' RACE reads, giving one row per CDR3 protein. The profile covers a few hundred thousand distinct CDR3 sequences, with roughly 7.5% appearing a single time and 15% to 20% taken by the ten largest. Details on this clonotype: No antigen is known for it.

The chain carries TRBV4-2 and TRBJ2-1; possibly TRBD1 or TRBD2 for D (6 bases each). This receptor was obtained from a man aged 18 to 29 who received the YFV17D yellow fever vaccine. Source: PBMCs, taken more than 40 days after the first yellow fever vaccination. DNA of the CDR3: TGTGCCATGGGCCCCGGGGGCCGGTACAATGAGCAGTTCTTC. Translated, it gives CAMGPGGRYNEQFF.